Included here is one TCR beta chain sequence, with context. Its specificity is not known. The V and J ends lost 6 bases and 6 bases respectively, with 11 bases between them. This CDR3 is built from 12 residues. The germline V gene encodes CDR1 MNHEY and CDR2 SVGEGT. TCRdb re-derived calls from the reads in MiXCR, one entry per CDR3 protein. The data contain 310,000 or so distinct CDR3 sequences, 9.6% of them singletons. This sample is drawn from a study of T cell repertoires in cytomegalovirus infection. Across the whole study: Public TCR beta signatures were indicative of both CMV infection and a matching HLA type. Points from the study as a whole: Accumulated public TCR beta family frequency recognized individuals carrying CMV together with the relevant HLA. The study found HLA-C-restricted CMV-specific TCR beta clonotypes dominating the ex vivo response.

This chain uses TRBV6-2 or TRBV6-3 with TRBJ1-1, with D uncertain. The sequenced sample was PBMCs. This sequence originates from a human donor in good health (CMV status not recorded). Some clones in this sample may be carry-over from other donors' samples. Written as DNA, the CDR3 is TGTGCCAGCAGAACCGGAGTTTCTGAAGCTTTCTTT. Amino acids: CASRTGVSEAFF.